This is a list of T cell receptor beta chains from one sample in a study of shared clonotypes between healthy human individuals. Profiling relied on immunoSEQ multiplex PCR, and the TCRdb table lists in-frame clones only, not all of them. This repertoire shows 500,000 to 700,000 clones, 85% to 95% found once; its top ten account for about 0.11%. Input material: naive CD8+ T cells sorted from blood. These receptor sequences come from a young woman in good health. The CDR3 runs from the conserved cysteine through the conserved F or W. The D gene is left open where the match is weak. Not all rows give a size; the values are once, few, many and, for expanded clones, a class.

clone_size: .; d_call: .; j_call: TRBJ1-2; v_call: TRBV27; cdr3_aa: CASSSAREDGYTF; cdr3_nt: TGTGCCAGCAGTTCCGCCAGGGAGGATGGCTACACCTTC
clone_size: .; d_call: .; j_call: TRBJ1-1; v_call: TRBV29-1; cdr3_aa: CSVVTGFRAEAFF; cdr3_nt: TGCAGCGTCGTCACAGGGTTTAGGGCTGAAGCTTTCTTT
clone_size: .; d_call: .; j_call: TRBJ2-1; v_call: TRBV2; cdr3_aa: CASLDRLSYNEQFF; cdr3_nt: TGTGCCAGCCTTGACAGGCTCTCCTACAATGAGCAGTTCTTC
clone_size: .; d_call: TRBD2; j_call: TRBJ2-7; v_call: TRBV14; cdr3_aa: CASSQESSGNYYEQYF; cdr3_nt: TGTGCCAGCAGCCAAGAATCTAGCGGGAATTACTACGAGCAGTACTTC
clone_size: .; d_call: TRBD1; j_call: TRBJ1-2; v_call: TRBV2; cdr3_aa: CASSVERDRGKANYGYTF; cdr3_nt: TGTGCCAGCAGTGTCGAGCGGGACAGGGGGAAAGCTAACTATGGCTACACCTTC
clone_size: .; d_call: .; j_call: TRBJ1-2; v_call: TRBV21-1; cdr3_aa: CASSKPSRTGANYGYTF; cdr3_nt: TGTGCCAGCAGCAAGCCGAGCAGGACAGGGGCTAACTATGGCTACACCTTC
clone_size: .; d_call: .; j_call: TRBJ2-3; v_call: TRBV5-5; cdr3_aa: CASMRGNTDTQYF; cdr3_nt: TGTGCCAGCATGAGAGGGAACACAGATACGCAGTATTTT
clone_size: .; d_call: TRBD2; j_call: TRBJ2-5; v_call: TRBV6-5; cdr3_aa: CASRILAGETQYF; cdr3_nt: TGTGCCAGCAGGATATTAGCGGGAGAGACCCAGTACTTC
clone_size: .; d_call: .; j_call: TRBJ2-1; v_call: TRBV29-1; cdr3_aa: CSVEGAEQDNEQFF; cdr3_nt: TGCAGCGTTGAAGGGGCTGAACAGGACAATGAGCAGTTCTTC
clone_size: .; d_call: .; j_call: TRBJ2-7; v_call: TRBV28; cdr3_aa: CASSFGAFYEQYF; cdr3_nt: TGTGCCAGCAGTTTCGGAGCGTTCTACGAGCAGTACTTC
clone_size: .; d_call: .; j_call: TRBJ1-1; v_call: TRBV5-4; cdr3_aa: CASSLVSETEAFF; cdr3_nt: TGTGCCAGCAGCTTGGTTTCAGAGACTGAAGCTTTCTTT
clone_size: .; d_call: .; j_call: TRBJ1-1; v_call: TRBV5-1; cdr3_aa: CASSTGTEAFF; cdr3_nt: TGCGCCAGCAGTACTGGGACTGAAGCTTTCTTT
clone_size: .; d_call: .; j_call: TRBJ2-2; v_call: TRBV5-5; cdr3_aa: CASSFDRLRELFF; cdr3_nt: TGTGCCAGCAGCTTCGACAGACTACGGGAGCTGTTTTTT
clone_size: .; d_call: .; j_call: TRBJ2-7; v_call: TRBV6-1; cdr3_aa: CASSGRGSYEQYF; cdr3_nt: TGTGCCAGCAGTGGACGGGGATCCTACGAGCAGTACTTC
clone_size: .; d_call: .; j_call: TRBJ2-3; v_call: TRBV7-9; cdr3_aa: CASRFGGTQYF; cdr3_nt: TGTGCCAGCAGATTTGGTGGTACGCAGTATTTT
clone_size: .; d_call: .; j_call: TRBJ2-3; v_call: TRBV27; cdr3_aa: CASSLGGGNTDTQYF; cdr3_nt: TGTGCCAGCAGTTTAGGTGGCGGGAACACAGATACGCAGTATTTT
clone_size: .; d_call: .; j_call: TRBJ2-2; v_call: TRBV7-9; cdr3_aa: CASSLRLSTGELFF; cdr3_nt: TGTGCCAGCAGCTTGAGACTCTCCACCGGGGAGCTGTTTTTT
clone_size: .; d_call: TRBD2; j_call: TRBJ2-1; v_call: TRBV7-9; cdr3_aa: CASSFLASGGNEQFF; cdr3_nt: TGTGCCAGCAGCTTTCTGGCTAGCGGGGGCAATGAGCAGTTCTTC
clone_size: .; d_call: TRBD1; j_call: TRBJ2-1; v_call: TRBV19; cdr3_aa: CASSGTDYNEQFF; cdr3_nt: TGTGCCAGTAGCGGGACAGACTACAATGAGCAGTTCTTC
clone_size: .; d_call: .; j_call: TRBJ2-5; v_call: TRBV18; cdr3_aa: CASSPPERQETQYF; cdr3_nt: TGTGCCAGCTCACCACCTGAACGACAAGAGACCCAGTACTTC
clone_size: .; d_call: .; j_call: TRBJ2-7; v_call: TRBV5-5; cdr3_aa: CASSLVPDPPYEQYF; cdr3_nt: TGTGCCAGCAGCTTGGTCCCCGACCCACCCTACGAGCAGTACTTC
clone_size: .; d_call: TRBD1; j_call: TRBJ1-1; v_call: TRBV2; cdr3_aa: CASEVRQGTEAFF; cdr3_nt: TGTGCCAGCGAGGTAAGACAGGGCACTGAAGCTTTCTTT
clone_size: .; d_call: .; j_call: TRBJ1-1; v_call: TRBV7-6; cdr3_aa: CASSLSTTGYTEAFF; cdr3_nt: TGTGCCAGCAGCTTAAGTACCACCGGTTACACTGAAGCTTTCTTT
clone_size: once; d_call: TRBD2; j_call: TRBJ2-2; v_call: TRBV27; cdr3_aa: CASSWGAGEFIGELFF; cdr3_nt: TGTGCCAGCAGTTGGGGAGCGGGAGAATTTATCGGGGAGCTGTTTTTT
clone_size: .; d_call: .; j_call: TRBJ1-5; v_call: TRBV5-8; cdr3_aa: CASSHRDPRQPQHF; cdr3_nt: TGTGCCAGCAGCCACAGGGACCCCAGGCAGCCCCAGCATTTT
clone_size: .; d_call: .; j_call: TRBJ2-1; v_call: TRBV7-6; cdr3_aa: CASSLLREQFF; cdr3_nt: TGTGCCAGCAGCTTACTTAGAGAGCAGTTCTTC
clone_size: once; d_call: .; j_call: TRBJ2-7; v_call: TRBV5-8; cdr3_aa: CASSLFGDGEQYF; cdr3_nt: TGTGCCAGCAGCTTGTTTGGCGACGGCGAGCAGTACTTC
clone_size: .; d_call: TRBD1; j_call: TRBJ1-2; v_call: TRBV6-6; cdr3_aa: CASSRDRTPFDYGYTF; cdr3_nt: TGTGCCAGCAGTCGGGACAGAACCCCCTTCGACTATGGCTACACCTTC
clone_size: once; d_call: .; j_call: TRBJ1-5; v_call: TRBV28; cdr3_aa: CASSLSASNQPQHF; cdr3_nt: TGTGCCAGCAGTTTATCTGCCAGCAATCAGCCCCAGCATTTT
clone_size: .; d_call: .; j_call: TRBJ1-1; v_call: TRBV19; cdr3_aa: CASSQSRSEAFF; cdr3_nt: TGTGCCAGTAGTCAGAGTCGGAGTGAAGCTTTCTTT
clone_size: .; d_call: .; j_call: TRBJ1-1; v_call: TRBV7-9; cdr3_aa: CASSLDWATPGTEAFF; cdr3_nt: TGTGCCAGCAGCTTAGATTGGGCTACACCGGGGACTGAAGCTTTCTTT
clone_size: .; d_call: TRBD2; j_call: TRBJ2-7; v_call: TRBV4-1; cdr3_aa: CASSQDQGTGLAGEQYF; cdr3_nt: TGCGCCAGCAGCCAAGATCAGGGGACGGGACTAGCGGGAGAGCAGTACTTC
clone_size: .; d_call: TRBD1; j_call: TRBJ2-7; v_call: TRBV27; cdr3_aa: CASSLSPGTGSHEQYF; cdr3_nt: TGTGCCAGCAGTTTATCCCCCGGGACAGGGAGCCACGAGCAGTACTTC
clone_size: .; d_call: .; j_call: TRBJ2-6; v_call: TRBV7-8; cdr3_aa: CASSLQSPYANVLTF; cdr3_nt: TGTGCCAGCAGCTTGCAAAGCCCTTACGCAAACGTCCTGACTTTC
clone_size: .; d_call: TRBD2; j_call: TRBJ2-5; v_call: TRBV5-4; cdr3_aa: CASSLGGSTETQYF; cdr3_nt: TGTGCCAGCAGCTTGGGCGGGAGTACGGAGACCCAGTACTTC
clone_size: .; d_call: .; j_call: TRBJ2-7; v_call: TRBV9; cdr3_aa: CASSVETGLPYEQYF; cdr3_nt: TGTGCCAGCAGCGTGGAGACAGGACTTCCCTACGAGCAGTACTTC
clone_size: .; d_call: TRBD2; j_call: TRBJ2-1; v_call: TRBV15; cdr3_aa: CATSRARGSGKSEQFF; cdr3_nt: TGTGCCACCAGCAGGGCCCGGGGTAGCGGGAAATCTGAGCAGTTCTTC
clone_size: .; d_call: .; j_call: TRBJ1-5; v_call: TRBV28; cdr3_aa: CASSSGNQPQHF; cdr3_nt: TGTGCCAGCAGTTCGGGGAATCAGCCCCAGCATTTT
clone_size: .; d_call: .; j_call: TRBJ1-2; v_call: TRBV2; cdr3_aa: CASSGGGTVNYGYTF; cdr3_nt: TGTGCCAGCAGTGGAGGCGGGACGGTTAATTATGGCTACACCTTC
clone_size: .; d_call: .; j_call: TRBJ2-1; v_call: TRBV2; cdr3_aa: CASSEAFGRESYNEQFF; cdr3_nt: TGTGCCAGCAGTGAAGCGTTCGGGCGTGAGTCCTACAATGAGCAGTTCTTC
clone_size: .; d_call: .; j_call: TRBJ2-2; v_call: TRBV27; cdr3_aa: CASSYGLPNTGELFF; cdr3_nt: TGTGCCAGCAGTTACGGGCTCCCGAACACCGGGGAGCTGTTTTTT